What follows are 19 T cell receptor beta chains derived from one specimen sequenced in a study of T cell repertoires in cytomegalovirus infection. Their antigens remain unidentified. Via MiXCR, TCRdb re-called the reads, giving one row per CDR3 protein. Among around 500,000 distinct CDR3 sequences, roughly 42% were seen once, and the ten largest hold roughly two fifths. Sequencing used cultured PBMCs, obtained from culture after CMV antigen stimulation. Every receptor here comes from a human donor in good health (CMV status not recorded). Some clones in this sample may be carry-over from other donors' samples.

In this sample, this clonotype turned up a few times. The CDR3 is CASRDSVDSYNEQFF. CDR3 nucleotides: TGTGCCAGCAGGGACTCGGTAGACTCCTACAATGAGCAGTTCTTC. This chain connects TRBV12-3 or TRBV12-4 to TRBJ2-1; possibly TRBD2 for D (5 bases). Trimming cost V 6 bases and J 0 bases, with 12 bases left between them. The CDR3 length is 15 residues.

The sample holds one count of this clonotype. The chain carries TRBV19 and TRBJ1-2, with 7 bases matching TRBD1. Germline V gene sequence: CDR1 LNHDA, CDR2 SQIVND (reference sequence). This CDR3 is built from 13 residues. The junction had 10 bases not matched to a gene; V was cut back by 7 bases and J by 8 bases. CDR3 in DNA: TGTGCCAGTACCGATCCCGACAGGGACGGCTACACCTTC. This encodes CASTDPDRDGYTF.

The genes are TRBV28 and TRBJ1-5, with 7 positions matching TRBD1. The germline CDR1 and CDR2 sequences are MDHEN and SYDVKM. The CDR3 has 15 amino acids. V shed 2 bases, J shed 4 bases, and the junction held 5 bases outside the gene matches. The CDR3 DNA sequence: TGTGCCAGCAGTTTAACAGGGGCTAATAATCAGCCCCAGCATTTT. Protein sequence: CASSLTGANNQPQHF.

The chain combines TRBV19 with TRBJ1-4, with a possible D match to TRBD1 (5 bases). V was cut by 3 bases and J by 8 bases, with 13 bases left in between. The germline CDR1 and CDR2 sequences are LNHDA and SQIVND (reference sequence). CDR3 length: 14 amino acids. The CDR3 DNA follows: TGTGCCAGTAGTATCGGAACGGGGCACGAAAAACTGTTTTTT. As protein: CASSIGTGHEKLFF.

This clonotype was seen a handful of times. The V call is TRBV6-2 or TRBV6-3, the J call TRBJ2-7; D remains unclear. CDR1 is MNHEY, CDR2 SVGEGT, per germline. The CDR3 loop spans 12 amino acids. Trimming pared 4 bases from V and 4 bases from J, leaving 8 bases between. The CDR3 DNA follows: TGTGCCAGCAGTTCGCCAGAGTACGAGCAGTACTTC. Translating it yields CASSSPEYEQYF.

This chain connects TRBV29-1 to TRBJ2-4, with TRBD2 as a possible D gene (5 bases). The CDR3 consists of 13 residues. Trimming took off 0 bases at V and 10 bases at J, with 13 bases between the two ends. Germline CDR1 and CDR2: SQVTM and ANQGSEA. The CDR3: CSVEDQGGGIQYF. In DNA form, the CDR3 reads TGCAGCGTTGAAGATCAAGGTGGCGGGATTCAGTACTTC.

The V and J genes are TRBV30 and TRBJ1-4; D uncertain. The CDR3 has 13 residues. CDR1 is GTSNPN, CDR2 SVGIG, per germline (reference sequence). Trimming took off 4 bases at V and 0 bases at J, with 6 bases between the two ends. In DNA, the CDR3 is TGTGCCTGGAAGGCGGCAACTAATGAAAAACTGTTTTTT. This codes for CAWKAATNEKLFF.

The rearrangement uses TRBV15 and TRBJ2-2; D is unresolved. The CDR3 length is 13 residues. The V end lost 7 bases, the J end lost 3 bases, and 9 bases lay between the germline ends. Germline lookup yields CDR1 LNHNV and CDR2 YYDKDF (reference sequence). The CDR3 DNA reads TGTGCCACCAACCAGCCGGACACCGGGGAGCTGTTTTTT. Translation gives CATNQPDTGELFF.

This clonotype appeared a single time. J is TRBJ2-7 and V is TRBV6-2 or TRBV6-3, with 10 bases fitting TRBD2. Germline V gene sequence: CDR1 MNHEY, CDR2 SVGEGT. The CDR3 runs 15 residues. Trimming at V came to 2 bases and at J to 2 bases, leaving 3 bases not matched to a gene. The CDR3 region is CASSYEAGGAYEQYF. In DNA form, the CDR3 reads TGTGCCAGCAGTTACGAAGCGGGAGGGGCCTACGAGCAGTACTTC.

This clonotype was recorded a few times. The V gene is TRBV12-3 or TRBV12-4, the J gene TRBJ2-5, with TRBD2 identical over 12 bases. CDR3 size: 15 residues. J gave up 4 bases and V 4 bases, and 4 bases lay outside the gene matches. CDR3: CASSSSGGALETQYF. The CDR3 nucleotides read TGTGCCAGCAGTTCTAGCGGGGGGGCCTTAGAGACCCAGTACTTC.

A remark on this clonotype: A much larger clone lies a single base off, so this may be a read error. The chain uses TRBV27 and TRBJ1-2; 11 bases line up with TRBD1. Germline CDR1 and CDR2: MNHEY and SMNVEV (reference sequence). J lost 4 bases, V lost 5 bases, and 0 bases had no gene match. This CDR3 has 13 residues. CDR3 protein: CASSGQGAYGYTF. The CDR3 nucleotides are TGTGCCAGCAGTGGACAGGGGGCCTATGGCTACACCTTC.

With regard to this clonotype: This likely comes from a read error, as the CDR3 has no conserved phenylalanine or tryptophan at its end. This rearrangement joins TRBV7-6 to TRBJ2-3; no clear D gene. Looked up from germline, CDR1 is SGHVS and CDR2 is FNYEAQ. V was cut by 5 bases and J by 0 bases, with 12 bases left in between. The CDR3 length is 15 residues. The CDR3 nucleotides are TGTGCCAGCAGCCTAGAAGGACGTAGCACAGATACGCAGTATTCT. This codes for CASSLEGRSTDTQYS.

This clonotype has just a few counts. The rearrangement links TRBV6-6 to TRBJ2-7; perhaps D is TRBD1 or TRBD2 (7 bases each). V lost 10 bases and J lost 1, with 17 bases in between. From germline, CDR1 is MNHNY and CDR2 SVGAGI (reference sequence). The CDR3 is 14 residues long. The CDR3 sequence is CATGAGQRSYEQYF. For the CDR3, the DNA is TGTGCCACGGGAGCGGGACAGAGATCCTACGAGCAGTACTTC.

This sequence joins TRBV6-2 or TRBV6-3 and TRBJ2-1, with D perhaps matching TRBD1 or TRBD2 (5 bases each). V gave up 6 bases and J gave up 5 bases, with 23 bases separating them. The germline gives CDR1 MNHEY, CDR2 SVGEGT. CDR3 length: 17 amino acids. The CDR3 DNA is TGTGCCAGCAGGCCGGGGACGGGGAAGGGGTTCGACAATGAGCAGTTCTTC. Its protein product is CASRPGTGKGFDNEQFF.

A single count supports this clonotype. The J gene is TRBJ1-2, the V gene TRBV12-3 or TRBV12-4, with D unclear. CDR3 length: 12 amino acids. V lost 4 bases and J lost 4, with 7 bases in between. CDR3 sequence reads: CASSYRPYGYTF. The CDR3 DNA is TGTGCCAGCAGTTACAGACCCTATGGCTACACCTTC.

This clonotype has just a few counts. V is TRBV19 and J is TRBJ2-3, with TRBD1 matching over 10 bases. This CDR3 has 14 residues. Germline lookup yields CDR1 LNHDA and CDR2 SQIVND (reference sequence). Trimming took 4 bases from V and 6 from J; bases not matched to a gene: 4. The DNA for the CDR3 is TGTGCCAGTAGTAGGACAGGGGGAGGTGATACGCAGTATTTT. Translation: CASSRTGGGDTQYF.

The chain combines TRBV6-2 or TRBV6-3 with TRBJ1-1, with D possibly being TRBD1 (6 bases). Trimming shortened V by 3 bases and J by 2 bases, and 22 bases separated the two germline ends. In germline, CDR1 is MNHEY, CDR2 SVGEGT. The CDR3 is 18 amino acids. DNA for the CDR3: TGTGCCAGCAGTTATCGCCTTATCGCACAGGGCTATAACACTGAAGCTTTCTTT. Translating gives CASSYRLIAQGYNTEAFF.

The CDR3 spells CASSPPGTVASSPNMITF. Here the CDR3 DNA reads TGTGCCAGCTCACCACCAGGGACAGTTGCCTCGAGCCCCAATATGATCACCTTC. V usage is TRBV18 and J usage is TRBJ1-2; 7 bases are a match to TRBD1. The J segment lost 13 bases and the V segment lost 0 bases, leaving 23 bases of the junction unmatched. CDR1 and CDR2 (germline): KGHSH, LQKENI. The CDR3 contains 18 residues.

This clonotype has a handful of counts. The gene calls are TRBV7-9 and TRBJ2-4; no clear D gene. The CDR3 runs to 13 residues. V dropped 6 bases and J dropped 6 bases, with 12 bases sitting between them. CDR1 is SEHNR and CDR2 is FQNEAQ in the germline V gene (reference sequence). CDR3 in amino acids: CASSQKGGNIQYF. Written as DNA, the CDR3 is TGTGCCAGCAGTCAAAAGGGTGGAAACATTCAGTACTTC.